The 26 T cell receptor beta chains below come from one sample, sequenced in a study of cytomegalovirus exposure and HLA in healthy donors. The protocol was immunoSEQ multiplex PCR, while the TCRdb copy is restricted to in-frame clones and leaves out a portion. The data hold some 120,000 clones, with more than 95% observed a single time. Specimen: PBMCs. The receptors were gathered from a man younger than 35 in good health and CMV-seronegative.

The chain couples TRBV4-3 to TRBJ2-5; 10 nucleotides match TRBD2. Germline V gene lookup returns CDR1 LGHNA and CDR2 YSLEER. This CDR3 has 18 amino acids. With 0 bases clipped from V and 4 bases from J, the junction kept 11 bases outside the gene matches. CDR3 sequence reads: CASSQERGAGGRGETQYF. The CDR3 region has the DNA TGCGCCAGCAGCCAAGAAAGGGGAGCGGGAGGGCGGGGAGAGACCCAGTACTTC.

The V gene is TRBV27, the J gene TRBJ2-7; the match to TRBD1 covers 8 bases. The CDR3 is made up of 13 amino acids. CDR1 MNHEY and CDR2 SMNVEV come from the germline V gene (reference sequence). Trimming took 5 bases from V and 3 from J; bases not matched to a gene: 3. The CDR3 region is CASSPGGLYEQYF. The CDR3, as DNA: TGTGCCAGCAGTCCAGGGGGCCTCTACGAGCAGTACTTC.

This chain joins TRBV6-6 and TRBJ2-1; possible D gene TRBD2, 5 bases. Germline V lookup: CDR1 MNHNY, CDR2 SVGAGI (reference sequence). Trimming left V 5 bases short and J 2 bases short, with 13 bases between. CDR3 length: 15 amino acids. The CDR3 DNA reads as TGTGCCAGCAGTAGCCGATCCGGGGCCTACAATGAGCAGTTCTTC. This encodes CASSSRSGAYNEQFF.

The chain combines TRBV10-3 with TRBJ2-5; D uncertain. Trimming cost V 2 bases and J 5 bases, with 3 bases left between them. The CDR3 sequence is 11 residues long. From germline, CDR1 is ENHRY and CDR2 SYGVKD. This chain's CDR3 is CAISEGETQYF. The CDR3 DNA reads TGTGCCATCAGTGAGGGCGAGACCCAGTACTTC.

V is TRBV19 and J is TRBJ1-5; TRBD1 aligns across 11 bases. Germline values: CDR1 LNHDA, CDR2 SQIVND (reference sequence). J gave up 6 bases and V 5 bases, and 3 bases lay outside the gene matches. The CDR3 extends over 14 amino acids. The chain's CDR3 is CASSEGTGGQPQHF. CDR3 nucleotide sequence: TGTGCCAGTAGTGAGGGGACAGGGGGTCAGCCCCAGCATTTT.

The gene calls are TRBV5-6 and TRBJ2-1, with D possibly TRBD1 on 6 matching bases. CDR3 length: 11 residues. CDR1 is SGHDT, CDR2 YYEEEE, per germline. Between the trimmed V and J ends, which lost 0 bases and 12 bases, there was a span of 7 bases. DNA for the CDR3: TGTGCCAGCAGCTTGGGACAGGCGCAGTTCTTC. The encoded protein is CASSLGQAQFF.

The rearrangement links TRBV6-5 to TRBJ1-5, with D possibly matching TRBD1 (5 bases). This CDR3 spans 13 amino acids. Germline lookup yields CDR1 MNHEY and CDR2 SVGAGI. With 7 bases removed from V and 3 bases from J, the gap between germline ends came to 10 bases. CDR3 residues: CASKTGHNQPQHF. The CDR3 DNA reads TGTGCCAGCAAAACAGGCCACAATCAGCCCCAGCATTTT.

The chain's CDR3 is CASSLGQGVADTQYF. The CDR3 region has the DNA TGTGCCAGCAGCTTAGGGCAGGGGGTCGCAGATACGCAGTATTTT. The chain uses TRBV7-9 and TRBJ2-3; 7 bases line up with TRBD1. With V trimmed by 1 base and J by 4 bases, 5 bases remained unmatched. Germline V gene data show CDR1 as SEHNR and CDR2 as FQNEAQ (reference sequence). The CDR3 extends over 15 amino acids.

This chain connects TRBV7-2 to TRBJ2-1, with 7 nucleotides matching TRBD1. Germline V gene data show CDR1 as SGHTA and CDR2 as FQGNSA. V shed 1 base and J 6 bases; nucleotides not matched to a gene: 9. The CDR3 is 16 residues long. The CDR3 loop is CASSLVFSRDSNEQFF. In DNA form, the CDR3 reads TGTGCCAGCAGCTTAGTGTTCTCCCGGGACAGCAATGAGCAGTTCTTC.

In this sample, this clone turned up once. The CDR3 DNA is TGTGCCTGGAGTGTCCGGAGACCTTATCAGCCCCAGCATTTT. Amino acids: CAWSVRRPYQPQHF. The chain recombines TRBV30 with TRBJ1-5; D unclear. Deletions cut 0 bases from V and 5 bases from J, with 11 bases between. The CDR3 sequence is 14 residues long. Germline CDR1 GTSNPN, CDR2 SVGIG (reference sequence).

The rearrangement joins TRBV7-9 to TRBJ2-5; 7 bases align to TRBD2. The CDR3 extends over 15 amino acids. V gave up 5 bases and J gave up 5 bases; unmatched junction bases: 11. The germline gives CDR1 SEHNR, CDR2 FQNEAQ (reference sequence). As DNA, the CDR3 is TGTGCCAGCAGCCGGGACTACCTTTATCTCGAGACCCAGTACTTC. Protein product: CASSRDYLYLETQYF.

V and J are TRBV7-9 and TRBJ1-1; 8 nucleotides match TRBD1. This CDR3 has 12 amino acids. V lost 8 bases and J lost 11; bases outside the gene matches: 10. CDR1 SEHNR and CDR2 FQNEAQ come from the germline V gene (reference sequence). The CDR3 DNA reads TGTGCCAGCCTTCCGAGGACAGGGAACGCTTTCTTT. This translates into CASLPRTGNAFF.

The CDR3 sequence: CASSEPRDGANVLTF. CDR3 coding DNA: TGTGCCAGCAGTGAGCCGCGGGATGGGGCCAACGTCCTGACTTTC. The chain carries TRBV28 and TRBJ2-6; D is possibly TRBD2 (6 bases). CDR3 length: 15 residues. Per the germline V gene, CDR1 is MDHEN and CDR2 is SYDVKM. V shed 5 bases and J shed 3 bases, with 11 bases lying between them.

The chain joins TRBV9 to TRBJ1-5; the D gene is possibly TRBD1 (6 bases). The V gene lost 3 bases and the J gene lost 6 bases, with 13 bases spanning the gap. The germline gives CDR1 SGDLS, CDR2 YYNGEE. The CDR3 is 14 residues long. The CDR3 DNA reads TGTGCCAGCAGCGAGTCGGGAGGGGGTCAGCCCCAGCATTTT. Protein sequence: CASSESGGGQPQHF. Based on the CDR3 plus reference TRBV9 and TRBJ1-5, the full variable domain is DSGVTQTPKHLITATGQRVTLRCSPRSGDLSVYWYQQSLDQGLQFLIQYYNGEERAKGNILERFSAQQFPDLHSELNLSSLELGDSALYFCASSESGGGQPQHFGDGTRLSIL.

This clone appeared a single time. The genes are TRBV30 and TRBJ2-2; maybe TRBD2 (5 bases). The germline gives CDR1 GTSNPN, CDR2 SVGIG (reference sequence). There are 14 residues in the CDR3. Trimming took off 2 bases at V and 1 base at J, with 8 bases between the two ends. The CDR3: CAWSPGLNTGELFF. CDR3 DNA: TGTGCCTGGAGTCCCGGACTGAACACCGGGGAGCTGTTTTTT.

The chain is built from TRBV28 and TRBJ2-7, with TRBD2 matching over 13 bases. Germline V gives CDR1 MDHEN, CDR2 SYDVKM. The CDR3 has 16 residues. V gave up 3 bases and J gave up 5 bases; unmatched junction bases: 7. The CDR3, as DNA: TGTGCCAGCAGTTTCTCACTAGCGGGAGGGCCGAACGAGCAGTACTTC. This gives the protein CASSFSLAGGPNEQYF.

The rearrangement uses TRBV7-9 and TRBJ2-3; D uncertain. CDR3 size: 13 residues. V gave up 4 bases and J gave up 3 bases, with 8 bases separating them. Germline CDR1 reads SEHNR; CDR2 reads FQNEAQ (reference sequence). The CDR3 loop reads CASSYSSTDTQYF. The CDR3 nucleotides are TGTGCCAGCAGCTATAGTAGTACAGATACGCAGTATTTT.

In its sample, this clone was seen once. CDR3 in DNA: TGTGCCAGCAGTGCCCCACAGGGGCCCCGTGAAAAACTGTTTTTT. It is translated as CASSAPQGPREKLFF. The chain employs TRBV25-1 and TRBJ1-4; 7 bases match TRBD1. The CDR3 is made up of 15 amino acids. Trimming removed 4 bases from V and 7 bases from J; junction bases left unmatched: 9. Germline CDR1 reads MGHDK; CDR2 reads SYGVNS.

V gene TRBV9 combines with J gene TRBJ2-7, with 13 bases that match TRBD2. Unmatched junction bases numbered 14, after V lost 3 bases and J lost 5 bases. Germline V gives CDR1 SGDLS, CDR2 YYNGEE. This CDR3 contains 18 residues. For the CDR3, the DNA is TGTGCCAGCAGCGCAGACGCCTCTGGACTAGCGGGAGCAGACGAGCAGTACTTC. Its protein product is CASSADASGLAGADEQYF.

This rearrangement joins TRBV7-9 to TRBJ2-1, with 12 bases fitting TRBD2. J was trimmed by 7 bases and V by 5 bases; bases with no gene match: 12. This CDR3 has 17 amino acids. Per germline, CDR1 SEHNR and CDR2 FQNEAQ (reference sequence). For the CDR3, the DNA is TGTGCCAGCAGCCCTCTCCCCGGACTAGCGGGATCAAATGAGCAGTTCTTC. It yields the protein CASSPLPGLAGSNEQFF.

The chain links TRBV6-1 to TRBJ2-7, with 7 bases fitting TRBD2. This CDR3 contains 14 residues. V lost 6 bases, J lost 2 bases, and 7 bases stayed unmatched. Germline CDR1 reads MNHNS; CDR2 reads SASEGT. In DNA form, the CDR3 reads TGTGCCAGCAGGAGGACTAGTCCCCCCTACGAGCAGTACTTC. Its translation: CASRRTSPPYEQYF.

The gene calls are TRBV4-2 and TRBJ1-4; D may be TRBD1 (5 bases). The CDR3 loop spans 14 amino acids. Germline V lookup: CDR1 LGHNA, CDR2 YNFKEQ. V dropped 2 bases and J dropped 12 bases, with 16 bases sitting between them. The CDR3 DNA sequence: TGTGCCAGCAGCCAAATGAGGGCGGGGGACGAACTGTTTTTT. This gives the protein CASSQMRAGDELFF.

This chain joins TRBV19 and TRBJ1-3; no clear D. The CDR3 consists of 15 residues. Trimming removed 6 bases from V and 0 bases from J, with 12 bases in between. The germline V gene has CDR1 LNHDA and CDR2 SQIVND (reference sequence). The CDR3 here is CASSSTGSSGNTIYF. For the CDR3, the DNA is TGTGCCAGTAGCTCCACTGGGAGCTCTGGAAACACCATATATTTT.

CDR3 amino acids: CSVSTYSEQYF. CDR3 nucleotide sequence: TGCAGCGTCTCCACATATTCCGAGCAGTACTTC. J is TRBJ2-7 and V is TRBV29-1; no clear D gene. The V end was cut by 6 bases, the J end by 6 bases, with 12 bases between. The CDR3 extends over 11 amino acids. CDR1 is SQVTM and CDR2 is ANQGSEA in the germline V gene.

This chain joins TRBV11-2 and TRBJ2-3; D gene uncertain. This CDR3 spans 14 amino acids. CDR1 and CDR2 (germline): SGHAT, FQNNGV. The V and J ends lost 8 bases and 2 bases respectively, with 14 bases between them. The CDR3 sequence: CASSGLVYTDTQYF. The CDR3 DNA follows: TGTGCCAGCTCCGGTCTTGTATACACAGATACGCAGTATTTT. Combining the CDR3 with reference TRBV11-2 and TRBJ2-3 gives the whole variable domain EAGVAQSPRYKIIEKRQSVAFWCNPISGHATLYWYQQILGQGPKLLIQFQNNGVVDDSQLPKDRFSAERLKGVDSTLKIQPAKLEDSAVYLCASSGLVYTDTQYFGPGTRLTVL.

This sequence joins TRBV28 and TRBJ1-1; 10 bases fit TRBD1. Germline V lookup: CDR1 MDHEN, CDR2 SYDVKM. Trimming took 6 bases from V and 3 from J; bases not matched to a gene: 7. The CDR3 is 15 residues long. The CDR3 loop reads CASSPRGTGDTEAFF. Written as DNA, the CDR3 is TGTGCCAGCAGCCCCCGTGGGACAGGGGACACTGAAGCTTTCTTT.